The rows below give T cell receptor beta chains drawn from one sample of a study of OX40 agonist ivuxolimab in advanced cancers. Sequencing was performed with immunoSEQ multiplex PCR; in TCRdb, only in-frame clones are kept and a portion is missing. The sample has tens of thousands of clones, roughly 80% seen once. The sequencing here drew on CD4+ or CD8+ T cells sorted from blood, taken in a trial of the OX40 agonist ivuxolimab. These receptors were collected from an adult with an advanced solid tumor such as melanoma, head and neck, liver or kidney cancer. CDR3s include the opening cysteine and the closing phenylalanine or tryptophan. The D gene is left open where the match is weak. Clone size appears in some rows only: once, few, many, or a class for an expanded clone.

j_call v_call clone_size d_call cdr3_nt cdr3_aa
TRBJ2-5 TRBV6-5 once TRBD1 TGTGCCAGCAGTTACGCAATTACCAGGGGGCAAGAGACCCAGTACTTC CASSYAITRGQETQYF
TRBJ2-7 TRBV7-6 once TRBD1 TGTGCCAGCAGCCAAAGACAGGGGGCGCAAGAGCAGTACTTC CASSQRQGAQEQYF
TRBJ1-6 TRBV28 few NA TGTGCCAGCGGCCCCGACAGGACCCTCCACTTT CASGPDRTLHF
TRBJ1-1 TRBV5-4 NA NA TGTGCCAGCAGCCCGTGGGTCGACACTGAAGCTTTCTTT CASSPWVDTEAFF
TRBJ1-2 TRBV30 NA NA TGTGCCTGGAGCCTCCCCTGGGGTGGTCGCACCTATGGCTACACCTTC CAWSLPWGGRTYGYTF
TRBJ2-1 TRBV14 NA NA TGTGCCAGCAGCCAGACGGGTAATGAGCAGTTCTTC CASSQTGNEQFF
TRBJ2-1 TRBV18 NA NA TGTGCCAGCTCACCACCGCTAGGGAGCTCCTACAATGAGCAGTTCTTC CASSPPLGSSYNEQFF
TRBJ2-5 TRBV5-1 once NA TGCGCCAGCAGCGAGATGGAGACCCAGTACTTC CASSEMETQYF
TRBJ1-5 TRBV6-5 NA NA TGTGCCAGCAGTTACTTGAATCAGCCCCAGCATTTT CASSYLNQPQHF
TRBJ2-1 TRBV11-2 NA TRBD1 TGTGCCAGCAGCTTAGGGGGACAGGGTAGGTATGAGCAGTTCTTC CASSLGGQGRYEQFF
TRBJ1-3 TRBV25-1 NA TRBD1 TGTGCCAGCAGTCACAGGGGGATTAACACCATATATTTT CASSHRGINTIYF
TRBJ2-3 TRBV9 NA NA TGTGCCAGCAGCGTAGGACGGGGGCTGATGTATACGCAGTATTTT CASSVGRGLMYTQYF
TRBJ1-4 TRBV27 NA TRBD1 TGTGCCAGCAGTGGGACCGGGACAGGGCGTGAAAAACTGTTTTTT CASSGTGTGREKLFF
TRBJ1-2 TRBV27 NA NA TGTGCCAGCTGCCCCCGGGACACGGCGTATGGCTACACCTTC CASCPRDTAYGYTF
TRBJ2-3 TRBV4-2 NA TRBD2 TGTGCCAGCAGCCAAGATCTGTTCGGGACTAGTAGTATAAGCACAGATACGCAGTATTTT CASSQDLFGTSSISTDTQYF
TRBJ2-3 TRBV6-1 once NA TGTGCCGTAACAGGCTCCTTAGGAACAGATACGCAGTATTTT CAVTGSLGTDTQYF
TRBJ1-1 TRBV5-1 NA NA TGCGCCAGCAGCTTGACGAGTGGAAACACTGAAGCTTTCTTT CASSLTSGNTEAFF
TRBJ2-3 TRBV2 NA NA TGTGCCAGCAAAATACGCCGGGACCAACTAAGCACAGATACGCAGTATTTT CASKIRRDQLSTDTQYF
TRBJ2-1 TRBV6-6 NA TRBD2 TGTGCCAGCAGCATTAGCGGGGGGGCCTACAATGAGCAGTTCTTC CASSISGGAYNEQFF
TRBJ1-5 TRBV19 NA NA TGTGCCAGTAGCCCGGACGGGGGTGGAACTCAGCCCCAGCATTTT CASSPDGGGTQPQHF
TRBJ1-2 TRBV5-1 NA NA TGCGCCAGCAGCCAGTCCCGGGACACCTATGGCTACACCTTC CASSQSRDTYGYTF
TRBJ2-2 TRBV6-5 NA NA TGTGCCAGCAAGGTGGACTTCTCGAACACCGGGGAGCTGTTTTTT CASKVDFSNTGELFF
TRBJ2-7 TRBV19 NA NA TGTGCCAGTAGTGTTAAACACAGGGTCCGTCCCCCTTACGAGCAGTACTTC CASSVKHRVRPPYEQYF
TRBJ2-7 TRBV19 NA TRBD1 TGTGCCAGTAGTATACTTTCAGGGGGCAGCTACGAGCAGTACTTC CASSILSGGSYEQYF
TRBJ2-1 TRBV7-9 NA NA TGTGCCAGCAGCTTAGTCGAGCTAGCGAGTGAGCAGTTCTTC CASSLVELASEQFF